This T cell receptor beta chain was captured in a study of CD4 T cell repertoires in COVID-19 listed by TCRdb under 2021. Background on the whole study: To analyze cross-reactivity, CFSE-low cells were expanded with IL-2 for approximately 10 days and then labeled again and restimulated with spike proteins from other coronaviruses. TCR Vbeta repertoire analysis of SARS-CoV-2-reactive T cells was conducted at the subset level in a few recovered individuals. In COVID-19-recovered individuals, the study described naturally processed CD4+ T cell responses to SARS-CoV-2 spike and nucleoprotein and used TCR Vbeta sequencing to evaluate clonal composition.

The CDR3 holds 16 amino acids from the cysteine to the phenylalanine. The kept DNA is CDR3 alone, 48 bases in frame from the first base. Trimming takes 3 bases off V and 0 bases off J; junction bases not matched to a gene: 5. Sequences KGHSH (CDR1) and LQKENI (CDR2) are obtained from the germline V gene. Uncultured memory T cell samples were sequenced directly after ex vivo isolation. From peripheral blood mononuclear cells, the researchers isolated CD4+ total memory, central memory, effector memory and circulating T follicular helper cells. Details on this clone: The antigen it binds to is not known. Within one base of it there is no much larger clone, and no base qualities were kept.

Receptor amplification or capture employed the immunoSEQ multiplex PCR assay. From the authors' description of their analysis: To quantify how much the repertoires of different subsets overlapped, the Chao-Jaccard similarity index was used along with counts of shared clonotypes. TCRdb took this table from immuneACCESS and kept in-frame rearrangements with V and J called. Such tables lack part of the clones; where checked against another copy, unresolved V genes explain under half of the gap, and the rest is unexplained. Clonal size and the V and J genes are those of that table, whereas D and trimming came from the DNA. Present in this sample are fewer than 25,000 clones, more than 75% of which were seen just once. Less than 0.7% of the sample is in the top ten clones. The paper as a whole reports these results and caveats: Between roughly 7 and 27% of SARS-CoV-2 clonotypes were also detected in SARS-CoV and/or HKU1 spike-stimulated secondary cultures, consistent with cross-reactivity. Several of the most expanded SARS-CoV-2-reactive clonotypes were present in two or all three memory subsets, which suggests intraclonal diversification.

The sequencing here drew on central memory CD4+ T cells from blood, taken before the COVID-19 pandemic. The sample's cell subset or site, from its label and the paper: CD4+ T central memory cells. The chain links TRBV18 with TRBJ2-1; TRBD1 matches 7 bases in the middle. The TCR was taken from a human donor who had COVID-19. CDR3 region: CASSPPQGSSYNEQFF. The DNA sequence follows: TGTGCCAGCTCACCCCCACAGGGGAGCTCCTACAATGAGCAGTTCTTC.